Each of the 5 T cell receptor beta chains below was sequenced from the same sample in a study of vaccination effects on CD4 cells after COVID-19. Profiling relied on immunoSEQ multiplex PCR, and the TCRdb table lists in-frame clones only, not all of them. This table has 14,000 or so clones, 80% appearing once. Their antigens remain unidentified. CD4+ T cells specific for antigen were expanded with viral peptide pools by the ViraFEST assay before sequencing. Having been cultured for approximately ten days, the cells underwent CD4+ T cell isolation. Infection with SARS-CoV-2 occurred in the person between March and December 2020, and PCR confirmed it. The vaccine given was either BNT162b2 or mRNA-1273, in two doses. Material: CD4+ T cells from PBMCs cultured with SARS-CoV-2 spike peptides, obtained after COVID-19 vaccination. All receptors come from a human donor who had a prior SARS-CoV-2 infection.

This clone showed up just once. The chain is built from TRBV5-1 and TRBJ2-4; D assignment may be TRBD1 or TRBD2 (5 bases each). The V end was cut by 4 bases, the J end by 2 bases, with 13 bases between. The CDR3 is 15 residues long. CDR1 is SGHRS, CDR2 YFSETQ, per germline. The CDR3 DNA follows: TGCGCCAGCAGCCAAGGGGACGCTACCAAAAACATTCAGTACTTC. It yields the protein CASSQGDATKNIQYF.

The sample holds one count of this clone. The rearrangement links TRBV5-1 to TRBJ1-1, with D maybe TRBD1 (5 bases). The CDR3 covers 14 residues. The germline gives CDR1 SGHRS, CDR2 YFSETQ. V was cut by 4 bases and J by 1 base, with 11 bases left in between. CDR3 nucleotide sequence: TGCGCCAGCAGCAGAGACAGACCGAACACTGAAGCTTTCTTT. Protein: CASSRDRPNTEAFF.

The CDR3 is CASSISGGDSPLHF. CDR3 nucleotide sequence: TGTGCCAGTAGTATCTCGGGGGGCGATTCACCCCTCCACTTT. This sequence joins TRBV19 and TRBJ1-6, with D possibly TRBD1 on 6 matching bases. CDR3 length: 14 residues. Germline CDR1 is LNHDA and CDR2 is SQIVND (reference sequence). The V end was cut by 3 bases, the J end by 8 bases, with 11 bases between.

The chain carries TRBV4-1 and TRBJ1-2; D is perhaps TRBD1 (6 bases). Trimming pared 2 bases from V and 4 bases from J, leaving 17 bases between. From germline, CDR1 is MGHRA and CDR2 YSYEKL. This CDR3 spans 16 amino acids. CDR3 sequence (DNA): TGCGCCAGCAGCCAACAGTGGACAGTTGGTATCTATGGCTACACCTTC. Amino acids: CASSQQWTVGIYGYTF.

This clone has more than one count but fewer than ten. J is TRBJ1-4 and V is TRBV3-1 (or the pseudogene TRBV3-2); D gene uncertain. Looked up from germline, CDR1 is LGHDT and CDR2 is YNNKEL (reference sequence). V was shortened by 2 bases and J by 8 bases, with 12 bases between the two germline ends. The CDR3 is made up of 14 amino acids. Here the CDR3 DNA reads TGTGCCAGCAGCCAACGTAGGGCTGGGGAAAAACTGTTTTTT. This encodes CASSQRRAGEKLFF.